This T cell receptor beta chain was identified during a study of tumor and adjacent non-tumor tissue in lung cancer. This sample's RNA came from whole unsorted tissue. The normal lung tissue was taken more than 3 cm from the tumor edge. The library came from three nested PCR rounds adapted from ARM-PCR protocols. One entry per CDR3 protein results from TCRdb running MiXCR on the multiplex PCR reads. The repertoire has about 67,000 distinct CDR3 sequences, around 76% of them found once; the top ten carry more than 40%. This clonotype was detected only a few times. The germline V gene has CDR1 MDHEN and CDR2 SYDVKM. CDR3 length equals 16 residues. Trimming cost V 4 bases and J 4 bases; bases outside gene matches: 8.

Specimen: distant non-tumor lung tissue. The chain carries TRBV28 and TRBJ2-1; 9 bases line up with TRBD1. The clonotype originates from a man in his 60s with non-small cell lung cancer. CDR3: CASSSPGQGGYNEQFF. The CDR3, as DNA: TGTGCCAGCAGTTCTCCGGGACAGGGAGGATACAATGAGCAGTTCTTC.